This TCR beta chain originates from a study of blood T cell repertoires in COVID-19. For the study at large: Acute and convalescent COVID-19 samples came from the United States, Italy and Spain. PBMCs, B-cell-depleted T cells, or T cells provided the cDNA or gDNA that made up the material.

Authors' data handling: Quantification of nucleated cells was approximated via reference gene primer amplification. Assay: immunoSEQ multiplex PCR; the TCRdb copy retains only in-frame clones and omits some. V, J and clone size derive from that table, while D and trimming were established from the DNA sequence. The data show tens of thousands of clones, 75% to 95% seen once. CDR3 length: 12 amino acids. After removal of 6 bases from V and 12 bases from J, the junction contained 5 bases not matched to a gene. Germline V gene sequence: CDR1 MNHEY, CDR2 SVGAGI. Input material: peripheral blood. This chain links TRBV6-5 with TRBJ2-1, with 10 nucleotides matching TRBD2. The receptor was isolated from a woman aged 45-65 years in a cohort sampled during active COVID-19. CDR3 amino acids: CASRPAGGGQFF. Written as DNA, the CDR3 is TGTGCCAGCAGGCCAGCGGGAGGGGGGCAGTTCTTC.